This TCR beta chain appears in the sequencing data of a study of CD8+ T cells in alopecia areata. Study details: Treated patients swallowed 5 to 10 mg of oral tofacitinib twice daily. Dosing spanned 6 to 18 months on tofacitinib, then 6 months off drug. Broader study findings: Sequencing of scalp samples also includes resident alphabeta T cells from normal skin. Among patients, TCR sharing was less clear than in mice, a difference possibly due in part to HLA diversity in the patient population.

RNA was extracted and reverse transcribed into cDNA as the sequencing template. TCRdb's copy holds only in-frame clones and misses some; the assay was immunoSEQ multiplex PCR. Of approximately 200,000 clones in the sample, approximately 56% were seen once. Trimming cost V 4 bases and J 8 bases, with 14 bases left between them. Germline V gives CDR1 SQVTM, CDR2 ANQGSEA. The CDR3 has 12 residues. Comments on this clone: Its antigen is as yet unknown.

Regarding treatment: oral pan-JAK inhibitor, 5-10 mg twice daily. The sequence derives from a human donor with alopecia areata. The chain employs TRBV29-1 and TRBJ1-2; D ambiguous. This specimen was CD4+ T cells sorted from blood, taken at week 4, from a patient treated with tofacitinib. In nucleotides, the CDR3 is TGCAGCGTTGGGCTTGGCGAGAGCGGCTACACCTTC. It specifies CSVGLGESGYTF.